The clone carrying this TCR beta chain occurred a few times. As yet, its antigen is unknown. This record belongs to a study of cytomegalovirus exposure and HLA in healthy donors. The CDR3 consists of 15 residues. V was pared by 2 bases and J by 3 bases, with 5 bases of the junction left unmatched. Germline V lookup: CDR1 SNHLY, CDR2 FYNNEI. This PCR relied on a set of 60 Vbeta primers and 13 Jbeta primers. The repertoire was sequenced with immunoSEQ multiplex PCR; TCRdb's copy has only in-frame clones and lacks some. The sample consists of 75,000 to 95,000 clones, over 50% of them appearing once. Study-level results: A later analysis showed HLA-associated TCR beta chains outstripping equally common others in clonal expansion. A previous analysis found most TCR beta V segments productive roughly 87% or roughly 30% of the time. A missense DCLRE1C variant was associated with V- and J-gene trimming of TCR beta chains in a later analysis, and an independent cohort replicated the association. Excluded: some indistinguishable V segments such as TRBV6-2 and TRBV6-3.

The V and J genes are TRBV2 and TRBJ2-5, with 8 bases lining up with TRBD2. The sequence was collected from a man between 25 and 39 years old in good health and CMV-seronegative. Material for sequencing was PBMCs. CDR3 protein: CASSEMGLGEETQYF. The CDR3, as DNA: TGTGCCAGCAGTGAAATGGGACTAGGGGAAGAGACCCAGTACTTC.